This passage covers 10 T cell receptor beta chains from one sample sequenced in a study of tumor-infiltrating lymphocytes in localized non-small cell lung cancer. Profiled with immunoSEQ multiplex PCR; TCRdb holds only in-frame clones, not every one. The repertoire consists of 13,000 or so clones, with 74% occurring once and the leading ten covering roughly an eighth. The sequencing sample was made of uninvolved lung tissue not adjacent to the tumor. These receptors were taken from a human donor with non-small cell lung cancer.

This clone was counted a single time. The chain carries TRBV2 and TRBJ2-7; 14 positions agree with TRBD2. J gave up 5 bases and V 3 bases, and 15 bases lay outside the gene matches. Germline CDR1 is SNHLY and CDR2 is FYNNEI. The CDR3 contains 19 residues. CDR3 sequence (DNA): TGTGCCAGCAGTGAGATATTAGGACTAGCGGGAGGAGGGCGGCACGAGCAGTACTTC. It is translated as CASSEILGLAGGGRHEQYF.

V and J are TRBV27 and TRBJ2-5; 9 nucleotides agree with TRBD1. This CDR3 contains 14 residues. The V and J ends lost 6 bases and 2 bases, in that order; junction bases with no gene match: 4. Germline V gene lookup returns CDR1 MNHEY and CDR2 SMNVEV (reference sequence). The CDR3 DNA sequence: TGTGCCAGCAGCGACAGGGGGGGACAAGAGACCCAGTACTTC. Its protein is CASSDRGGQETQYF.

The chain combines TRBV19 with TRBJ1-6; D might be TRBD1 (5 bases). The CDR3 length is 14 residues. The V gene lost 3 bases and the J gene lost 10 bases, with 13 bases spanning the gap. Germline V gene data show CDR1 as LNHDA and CDR2 as SQIVND (reference sequence). Here the CDR3 reads CASSIPNRRSPLHF. CDR3 DNA sequence: TGTGCCAGTAGTATCCCTAACAGGAGATCACCCCTCCACTTT.

The chain couples TRBV10-1 to TRBJ2-3; 7 nucleotides line up with TRBD2. Germline V gene lookup returns CDR1 WNHNN and CDR2 SYGVQD (reference sequence). This CDR3 region has 14 residues. V was pared by 3 bases and J by 4 bases, with 4 bases of the junction left unmatched. DNA of the CDR3: TGCGCCAGCAGTGACAGCGGGAACTCAGATACGCAGTATTTT. Its protein is CASSDSGNSDTQYF.

This CDR3 is CASNLDRGPQHF. CDR3 nucleotide sequence: TGTGCCAGCAACCTAGACAGGGGTCCCCAGCATTTT. The chain combines TRBV28 with TRBJ1-5; TRBD1 aligns across 8 bases. Germline trimming cut 7 bases from V and 10 bases from J; bases unmatched to any gene: 6. The CDR3 has 12 amino acids. Looked up from germline, CDR1 is MDHEN and CDR2 is SYDVKM.

This chain connects TRBV6-1 to TRBJ2-7; 9 nucleotides line up with TRBD2. Germline V gene data show CDR1 as MNHNS and CDR2 as SASEGT. This CDR3 has 15 residues. V gave up 9 bases and J gave up 2 bases; unmatched junction bases: 11. The CDR3 DNA sequence: TGTGCCAGTGACGGGAGGGTAGCGGGGGCCTACGAGCAGTACTTC. Its translation is CASDGRVAGAYEQYF.

V gene TRBV4-3 combines with J gene TRBJ1-1, with D perhaps TRBD1 (5 bases). Germline lookup yields CDR1 LGHNA and CDR2 YSLEER. There are 13 residues in the CDR3. The germline V and J ends were trimmed by 4 bases and 1 base, with 7 bases remaining between them. Here the CDR3 reads CASSPGQNTEAFF. For the CDR3, the DNA is TGCGCCAGCAGCCCCGGACAGAACACTGAAGCTTTCTTT.

J is TRBJ2-2 and V is TRBV14; 10 nucleotides match TRBD1. This CDR3 spans 17 amino acids. Germline CDR1 is SGHDN and CDR2 is FVKESK. The V gene end was trimmed by 1 base and the J gene end by 5 bases; junction bases not matched to a gene: 7. For the CDR3, the DNA is TGTGCCAGCAGCCAAGCCCTACGGACAGGGGGGACCGGGGAGCTGTTTTTT. It yields the protein CASSQALRTGGTGELFF.

The genes are TRBV7-9 and TRBJ2-1; the D gene is possibly TRBD2 (5 bases). This CDR3 region has 16 residues. In germline, CDR1 is SEHNR, CDR2 FQNEAQ (reference sequence). V was trimmed by 5 bases and J by 2 bases, leaving 16 bases between them. The CDR3 loop is CASSPDSGGPYNEQFF. The CDR3 DNA is TGTGCCAGCAGCCCGGACTCTGGCGGACCCTACAATGAGCAGTTCTTC.

Worth noting for this clone: Other DNA sequences in the same sample also yield this CDR3. The chain uses TRBV30 and TRBJ1-2, with TRBD1 as a possible D gene (6 bases). V dropped 3 bases and J dropped 0 bases, with 8 bases sitting between them. The CDR3 is 13 amino acids. From germline, CDR1 is GTSNPN and CDR2 SVGIG (reference sequence). CDR3 in amino acids: CAWSPGANYGYTF. In DNA form, the CDR3 reads TGTGCCTGGAGCCCAGGGGCTAACTATGGCTACACCTTC. The entire variable domain, with the rest obtained from reference TRBV30 and TRBJ1-2, is as follows: SQTIHQWPATLVQPVGSPLSLECTVEGTSNPNLYWYRQAAGRGLQLLFYSVGIGQISSEVPQNLSASRPQDRQFILSSKKLLLSDSGFYLCAWSPGANYGYTFGSGTRLTVV.